This note documents a single T cell receptor (beta chain) sequence. Its specific antigen is unknown. No clone much larger than this one lies a single base away; base qualities are absent. The sample's time point label is to be understood as: peak reinfection, 3 to 8 weeks after reinfection detection. Sorted cells were sequenced directly ex vivo, without in vitro expansion prior to TCR sequencing. The donors, who were people who inject drugs, were enrolled in the Montreal Acute Hepatitis C Cohort Study (HEPCO) in Canada. As controls, total naive CD8 T cells were sorted as viable CD3+ CD8+ CD45RO- cells from a couple of donors at all three reinfection time points. Before sorting, cryopreserved peripheral blood mononuclear cells were thawed and used as the source for purifying CD8 T cells. The MACS CD8+ T cell Isolation Kit was used to enrich CD8 T cells through negative selection. Cells were sorted on a BD FACSAria II sorter running FACSDiva software, and FlowJo was used to analyze the data.

Library prep was done by the immunoSEQ multiplex PCR assay. Genomic DNA was extracted from the sorted cells, and Adaptive Biotechnologies' automated high-throughput method was used to sequence the TCR beta V, D and J regions. CDR3 regions were amplified with a two-step, bias-controlled multiplex PCR. Amplified TCR beta libraries were sequenced on an Illumina instrument. Per the authors' processing: Demultiplexed reads were processed to lower amplification and sequencing bias, and the IMGT database was used to assign CDR3 sequences to gene families. ImmunoSEQ software version 2.0 was used to analyze the repertoire data. Clonotype lists were filtered to remove out-of-frame sequences and sequences containing stop codons in the CDR3. Clonotypes below 0.01% frequency were excluded because they corresponded to less than one cell. Richness was computed as observed richness divided by input cell number, and evenness as Shannon entropy divided by log observed richness. To measure repertoire diversity and how similar the repertoire was between time points, Simpson diversity and Morisita-Horn overlap indices were applied. Clonotypes were sorted into dominant (>1%), sub-dominant (0.5-0.99%), low abundance (0.1-0.49%) or lowest abundance (<0.1%) groups. The germline index was obtained by subtracting total nucleotide additions from total CDR3 length and then dividing the result by total CDR3 length. This immuneACCESS table, as held by TCRdb, lists in-frame sequences with V and J called but not all clones. Of the missing ones, under half trace to an unresolved V gene in checked studies; the others have no known cause. V, J and clone size reflect that table, while D and trimming were determined from the DNA. The table for this sample lists 40,000 to 45,000 clones; approximately 88% of them were counted only once. The ten largest clones add up to 1.2% of the sample.

These data are taken from a study of memory CD8 T cells in hepatitis C reinfection (dated by TCRdb to about 2017). Looking at the study overall: A few donors spontaneously resolved two consecutive HCV infections, while two donors cleared a primary infection but became chronically infected after reinfection. An HCV reinfection was defined as a positive HCV RNA test that came after two negative tests taken at least 60 days apart. Samples at the peak of reinfection were taken 3 to 8 weeks after reinfection was detected. The study tracked the TCR beta repertoire of virus-specific CD8 T cells longitudinally across an HCV reinfection episode in several donors. Between about 2008 and 2012, 5 or 6 reinfection cases with stored pre-reinfection samples were identified. Participants who had resolved a prior HCV infection were followed every 3 months in the reinfection study. Previously published longitudinal data on tetramer+ CD8 T cell frequency were used to pick the peak reinfection time point. Study-wide conclusions, independent of this receptor: Because only a few donors were included, definitive conclusions about public clonotypes linked to secondary clearance were beyond the reach of the study.

The CDR3 covers 15 residues, taking in both the cysteine and the phenylalanine. Only the CDR3 portion is preserved as DNA: 45 bases, with reading frame beginning at the first base. V loses 0 bases, J loses 3 bases, and the germline ends lie 11 bases apart. From a lookup of the germline V gene (reference sequence), CDR1 and CDR2 are LNHNV and YYDKDF. Sample: naive CD8+ T cells sorted from blood. The intended sense of this specimen's cell subset or site label: total naive CD8+CD45RO- T cells. The chain uses TRBV15 and TRBJ1-2; D gene: possibly TRBD1, on 6 matching bases. The origin of this receptor is a man between 18 and 35 years old with hepatitis C virus infection. The nucleotide sequence is given as TGTGCCACCAGCAGAGATGAGGGGGGGCACTATGGCTACACCTTC. Translated, this gives CATSRDEGGHYGYTF.